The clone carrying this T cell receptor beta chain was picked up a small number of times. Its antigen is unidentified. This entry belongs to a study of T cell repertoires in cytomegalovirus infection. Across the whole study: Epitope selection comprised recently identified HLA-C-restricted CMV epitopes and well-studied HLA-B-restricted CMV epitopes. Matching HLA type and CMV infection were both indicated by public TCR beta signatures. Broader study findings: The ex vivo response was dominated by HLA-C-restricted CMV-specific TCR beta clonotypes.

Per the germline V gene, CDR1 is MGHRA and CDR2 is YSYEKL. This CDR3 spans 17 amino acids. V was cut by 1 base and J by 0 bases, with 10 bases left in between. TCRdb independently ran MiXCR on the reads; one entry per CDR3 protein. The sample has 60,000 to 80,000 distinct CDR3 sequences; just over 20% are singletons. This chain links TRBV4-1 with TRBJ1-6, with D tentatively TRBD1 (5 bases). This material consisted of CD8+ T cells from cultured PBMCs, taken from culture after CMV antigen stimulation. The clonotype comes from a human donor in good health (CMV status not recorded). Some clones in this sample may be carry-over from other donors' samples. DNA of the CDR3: TGCGCCAGCAGCCAAGGTGTTGGGGGCTCCTATAATTCACCCCTCCACTTT. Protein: CASSQGVGGSYNSPLHF.